This is a list of T cell receptor beta chains from one sample in a study of cytomegalovirus exposure and HLA in healthy donors. The method was immunoSEQ multiplex PCR; TCRdb's version includes in-frame clones alone and lacks a portion of them. The sample carries 170,000 or so clones, over 70% recorded once. Sequencing was performed on PBMCs. These receptors all stem from a young man in good health and CMV-seropositive. Each CDR3 is given with its conserved first and last residue. The order of the fields is D gene, V gene, J gene, clone size, CDR3 DNA, CDR3 protein. D genes are given only for firm matches. Clone sizes are given selectively: once, few, many, or a class where the clone is expanded.

>.|TRBV6-6|TRBJ2-7|.
TGTGCCAGCAAACACTCCTACGAGCAGTACTTC
CASKHSYEQYF
>.|TRBV29-1|TRBJ2-1|.
TGCAGCGTGGCCGACAGCGATGAGCAGTTCTTC
CSVADSDEQFF
>TRBD1|TRBV7-3|TRBJ2-3|once
TGTGCCAGCAGCCCCACGGGACAGGAAACAGATACGCAGTATTTT
CASSPTGQETDTQYF
>.|TRBV18|TRBJ1-5|.
TGTGCCAGCTCCTCGTCCTCTCAGCCCCAGCATTTT
CASSSSSQPQHF
>.|TRBV19|TRBJ2-7|.
TGTGCCAGTAGTATTTCCCGGACTCGCAACTACGAGCAGTACTTC
CASSISRTRNYEQYF
>TRBD1|TRBV2|TRBJ2-3|.
TGTGCCAGCAGGGGCTCCGGGACAGGGTATTCGCGCACAGATACGCAGTATTTT
CASRGSGTGYSRTDTQYF
>TRBD2|TRBV4-2|TRBJ2-1|.
TGTGCCAGCAGCCAAACTAGCGGGGGGGCTTACAATGAGCAGTTCTTC
CASSQTSGGAYNEQFF
>TRBD1|TRBV5-1|TRBJ2-6|.
TGCGCCAGCAGCTCTAGGACAGGGATCTCTGGGGCCAACGTCCTGACTTTC
CASSSRTGISGANVLTF
>.|TRBV10-3|TRBJ1-1|.
TGTGCCATCAGTGAACGGGAGAACAACATCGCTTTCTTT
CAISERENNIAFF
>.|TRBV13|TRBJ2-3|.
TGTGCCAGCAGCCGCGCTCGAGGGATAGGGGGGGGCCATGATACGCAGTATTTT
CASSRARGIGGGHDTQYF
>TRBD1|TRBV2|TRBJ2-3|.
TGTGCCAGCAGTGAGGGGACAGGGGGACCAGATACGCAGTATTTT
CASSEGTGGPDTQYF
>.|TRBV30|TRBJ1-4|.
TGTGCCTGGAGTGTAGGAGCTCCAGACAGGCCTCTAGATGAAAAACTGTTTTTT
CAWSVGAPDRPLDEKLFF
>.|TRBV19|TRBJ1-2|.
TGTGCCAGTAGTATCGGCCAAGTTGTCGGGGGCTACACCTTC
CASSIGQVVGGYTF
>.|TRBV12-5|TRBJ1-1|.
TGTGCTAGTGGTTTGGTACCAGGGTCTGAAGCTTTCTTT
CASGLVPGSEAFF
>TRBD1|TRBV29-1|TRBJ1-2|.
TGCAGCGGACAGGGTAGGGACTATGGCTACACCTTC
CSGQGRDYGYTF
>TRBD1|TRBV19|TRBJ1-5|.
TGTGCCAGTAGCAGACAGGGGGCTGGCAATCAGCCCCAGCATTTT
CASSRQGAGNQPQHF
>.|TRBV19|TRBJ1-6|.
TGTGCCAGTAGTATAGGGGAGGGCAAGACCTATAATTCACCCCTCCACTTT
CASSIGEGKTYNSPLHF
>TRBD1|TRBV6-5|TRBJ1-1|.
TGTGCCAGCAGTTTCGACAGGGCCCCGAACACTGAAGCTTTCTTT
CASSFDRAPNTEAFF
>.|TRBV7-8|TRBJ1-2|.
TGTGCCAGCAGCTTGGAGAAATGGTATGGCTACACCTTC
CASSLEKWYGYTF
>TRBD1|TRBV29-1|TRBJ1-4|.
TGCAGCATCCGGACAGGGCGAGGCGAAAAACTGTTTTTT
CSIRTGRGEKLFF
>.|TRBV15|TRBJ1-2|.
TGTGCCACCAAAAACGCGGGGCCTAGGGGTGGCTACACCTTC
CATKNAGPRGGYTF
>.|TRBV7-9|TRBJ1-3|.
TGTGCCAGCAGTCGCGGGGAGGCTGGAAACACCATATATTTT
CASSRGEAGNTIYF
>TRBD1|TRBV6-5|TRBJ2-7|.
TGTGCCAGCAGTACTGACAGGGGAAAGCAGTACTTC
CASSTDRGKQYF
>TRBD2|TRBV19|TRBJ2-1|once
TGTGCCAGCTCATACCGGGACTACCTCTACAATGAGCAGTTCTTC
CASSYRDYLYNEQFF
>TRBD1|TRBV6-1|TRBJ1-6|.
TGTGCCAGCAGTCGACAGGGATCGGGCAATTCACCCCTCCACTTT
CASSRQGSGNSPLHF
>.|TRBV11-2|TRBJ2-6|.
TGTGCCAGCAGCCCCCCGAGGGAGGGGGCTGGGGCCAACGTCCTGACTTTC
CASSPPREGAGANVLTF
>.|TRBV6-5|TRBJ2-1|once
TGTGCCAGCAGGCGGGTGGCGGACCCCTGGAATGAGCAGTTCTTC
CASRRVADPWNEQFF
>.|TRBV11-3|TRBJ1-4|.
TGTGCCAGCAGCTTAATCCTCTTGGGCCGGTCTTGGGAAAAACTGTTTTTT
CASSLILLGRSWEKLFF
>.|TRBV7-9|TRBJ1-2|.
TGTTCCAGTCCAGGGCTGTATGGCTACACCTTC
CSSPGLYGYTF
>.|TRBV14|TRBJ2-7|.
TGTGCCAGCAGCCATAGTAATGACAACTCCTACGAGCAGTACTTC
CASSHSNDNSYEQYF
>.|TRBV9|TRBJ1-1|.
TGTGCCAGCAGCGATGGGACAAACACTGAAGCTTTCTTT
CASSDGTNTEAFF
>.|TRBV11-3|TRBJ2-1|few
TGTGCCAGCAGCTTAGGAGGACAGCCCGCGGATGAGCAGTTCTTC
CASSLGGQPADEQFF
>TRBD2|TRBV28|TRBJ2-1|.
TGTGCCACAGCAAGAGCGGGAGGACCCCAATTGTCATACAATGAGCAGTTCTTC
CATARAGGPQLSYNEQFF
>.|TRBV6-5|TRBJ2-2|.
TGTGCCAGCAGTTACGATTCGGGCACCGGGGAGCTGTTTTTT
CASSYDSGTGELFF
>TRBD2|TRBV5-1|TRBJ2-1|.
TGCGCCAGCAGCCTTACTAGCGGCCGTTCCTCCTACAATGAGCAGTTCTTC
CASSLTSGRSSYNEQFF